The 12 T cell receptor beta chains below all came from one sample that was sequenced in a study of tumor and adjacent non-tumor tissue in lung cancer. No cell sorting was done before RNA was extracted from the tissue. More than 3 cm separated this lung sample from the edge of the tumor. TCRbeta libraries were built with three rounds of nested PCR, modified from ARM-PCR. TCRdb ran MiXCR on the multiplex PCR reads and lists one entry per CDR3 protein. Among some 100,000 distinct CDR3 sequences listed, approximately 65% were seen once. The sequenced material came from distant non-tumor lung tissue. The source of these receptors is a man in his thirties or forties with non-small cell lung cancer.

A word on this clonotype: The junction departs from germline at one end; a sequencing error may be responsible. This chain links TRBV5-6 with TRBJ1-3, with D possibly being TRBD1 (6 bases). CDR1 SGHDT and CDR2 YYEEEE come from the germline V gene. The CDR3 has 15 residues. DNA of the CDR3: TGCGCCAGCAGCTCGGGGGACACCTCTGGAAACACCATATATTTT. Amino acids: CASSSGDTSGNTIYF.

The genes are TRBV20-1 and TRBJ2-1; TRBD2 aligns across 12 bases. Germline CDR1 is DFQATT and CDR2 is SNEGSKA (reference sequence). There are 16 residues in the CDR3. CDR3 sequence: CRALGMLTSGRGEQFF. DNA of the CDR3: TGCAGGGCTTTAGGTATGCTGACTAGCGGGAGAGGAGAGCAGTTCTTC.

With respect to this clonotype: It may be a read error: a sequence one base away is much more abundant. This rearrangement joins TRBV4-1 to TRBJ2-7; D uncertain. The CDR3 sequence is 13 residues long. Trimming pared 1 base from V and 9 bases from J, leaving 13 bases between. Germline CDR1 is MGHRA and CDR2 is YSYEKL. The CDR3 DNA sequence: TGCGCCAGCAGCCAAGCCGGACCCCACGCGCAGTACTTC. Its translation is CASSQAGPHAQYF.

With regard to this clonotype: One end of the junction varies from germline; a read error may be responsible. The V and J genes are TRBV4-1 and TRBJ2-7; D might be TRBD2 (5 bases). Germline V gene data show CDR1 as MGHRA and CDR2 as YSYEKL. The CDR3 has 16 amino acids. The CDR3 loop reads CASCQDEKGGTYEQYF. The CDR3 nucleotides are TGCGCCAGCTGCCAAGATGAGAAAGGAGGTACGTACGAGCAGTACTTC.

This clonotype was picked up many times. CDR3 in DNA: TGCAGTGCTAGAAGGGGACAGCAAGTCTACGAGCAGTACTTC. Protein sequence: CSARRGQQVYEQYF. The gene calls are TRBV20-1 and TRBJ2-7, with TRBD1 identical over 7 bases. The germline V gene encodes CDR1 DFQATT and CDR2 SNEGSKA (reference sequence). With V trimmed by 2 bases and J by 3 bases, 7 bases remained unmatched. This CDR3 has 14 amino acids.

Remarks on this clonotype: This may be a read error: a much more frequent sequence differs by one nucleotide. In nucleotides, the CDR3 is TGTGCCAGCAAGAGAAGCGGGGGGGCGGTGACCCAGTACTTC. Its translation: CASKRSGGAVTQYF. The chain carries TRBV6-2 or TRBV6-3 and TRBJ2-5; 10 bases map to TRBD2. V shed 7 bases, J shed 7 bases, and the junction held 9 bases outside the gene matches. This CDR3 has 14 amino acids. Germline assignment: CDR1 MNHEY and CDR2 SVGEGT.

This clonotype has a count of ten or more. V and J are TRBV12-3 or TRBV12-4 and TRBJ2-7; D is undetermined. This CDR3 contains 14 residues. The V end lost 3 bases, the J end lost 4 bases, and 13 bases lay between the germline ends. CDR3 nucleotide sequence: TGTGCCAGCAGTTTCGGGCAGGCCTTTTACGAGCAGTACTTC. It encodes CASSFGQAFYEQYF.

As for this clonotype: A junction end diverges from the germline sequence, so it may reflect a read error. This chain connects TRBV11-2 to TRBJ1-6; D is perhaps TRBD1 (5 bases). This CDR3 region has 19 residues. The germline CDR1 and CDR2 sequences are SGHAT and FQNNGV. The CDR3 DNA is TGTGCCAGCAGCAACACTAGGTCTAGGGGTGGCTCCTATAATTCACCCCTCCACTTC. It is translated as CASSNTRSRGGSYNSPLHF. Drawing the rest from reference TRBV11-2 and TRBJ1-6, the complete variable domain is EAGVAQSPRYKIIEKRQSVAFWCNPISGHATLYWYQQILGQGPKLLIQFQNNGVVDDSQLPKDRFSAERLKGVDSTLKIQPAKLEDSAVYLCASSNTRSRGGSYNSPLHFGNGTRLTVT.

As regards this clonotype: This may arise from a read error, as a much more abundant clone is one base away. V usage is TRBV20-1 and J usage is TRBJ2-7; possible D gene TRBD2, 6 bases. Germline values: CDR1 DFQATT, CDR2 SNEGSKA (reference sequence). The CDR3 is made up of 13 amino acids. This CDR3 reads CTAARDLTYEQYF. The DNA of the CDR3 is TGCACTGCCGCCAGGGACTTGACCTACGAGCAGTACTTC.

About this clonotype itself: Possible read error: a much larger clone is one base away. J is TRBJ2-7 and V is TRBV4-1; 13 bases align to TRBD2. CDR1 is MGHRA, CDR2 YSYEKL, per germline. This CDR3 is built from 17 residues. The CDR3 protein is CVSSPGLAGVKGFEQYF. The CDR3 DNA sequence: TGCGTCAGCAGCCCCGGACTAGCGGGAGTCAAGGGTTTCGAGCAGTACTTC.

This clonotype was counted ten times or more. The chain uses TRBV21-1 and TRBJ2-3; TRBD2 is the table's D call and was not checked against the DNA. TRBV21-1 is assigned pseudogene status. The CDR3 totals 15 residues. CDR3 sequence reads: CASKSGDRPVDTQYF. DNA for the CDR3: TGTGCCAGCAAAAGTGGGGACCGCCCGGTCGATACGCAGTATTTT.

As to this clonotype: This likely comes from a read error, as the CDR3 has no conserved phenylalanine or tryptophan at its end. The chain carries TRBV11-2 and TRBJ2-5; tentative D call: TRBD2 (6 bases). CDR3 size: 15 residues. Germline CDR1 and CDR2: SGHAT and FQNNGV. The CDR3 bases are TGTGCCAGCTCCCTCTCTATGGGGGGACGAGAGACTCAGTACTTA. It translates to CASSLSMGGRETQYL.